One T cell receptor (beta chain) is described in this entry. No antigen is known for it. Uncontrolled infections, other autoimmune diseases, pregnancy or lactation barred patients from enrollment. Diagnoses were established from clinical symptoms, serum thyroxine, TRAb, thyroid ultrasound and orbital computed tomography. Amplification of TCR beta CDR3 regions used RNA transcripts. First-round RT-PCR used HTBI primers; second-round multiplex PCR followed. TCRdb called the multiplex PCR reads again in MiXCR, with one record for every CDR3 protein. The sample lists about 410,000 distinct CDR3 sequences; about a sixth were seen once. Trimming removed 4 bases at V and 5 bases at J, with 14 bases between. This CDR3 spans 14 amino acids. The germline V gene has CDR1 MNHEY and CDR2 SMNVEV (reference sequence). These data originate in a study of Graves' ophthalmopathy and Graves' hyperthyroidism. Findings of the study overall: Among thyroid clonotypes expanded above 0.001 frequency, most also appeared in blood. As the model predicted ophthalmopathy progression, it achieved a sensitivity of around 71% and a specificity of about 72%.

The sequence came from a woman under 30 with Graves' ophthalmopathy. The sample consisted of peripheral blood. The chain joins TRBV27 to TRBJ2-5; tentatively, D is TRBD2 (6 bases). The CDR3 DNA reads TGTGCCAGCAGTTCAATGGGGGGAGTTGAGACCCAGTACTTC. Protein product: CASSSMGGVETQYF.